This T cell receptor (beta chain) is from a study of cytomegalovirus exposure and HLA in healthy donors. The PCR employed 60 Vbeta primers together with 13 Jbeta primers. Produced via immunoSEQ multiplex PCR; TCRdb's table is partial and in-frame only. Of under 200,000 clones detected, roughly 75% appear once; the ten largest clones hold over 1.3%. The TCR sequence derives from a man aged 18 to 35 in good health and CMV-seronegative. Material for sequencing was PBMCs.

The CDR3 coding sequence is TGTGCCATCAGTGGCAACGGGGATTACGAGCAGTACTTC. Encoded protein: CAISGNGDYEQYF. V and J are TRBV10-3 and TRBJ2-7; maybe TRBD2 (5 bases). Germline V gene sequence: CDR1 ENHRY, CDR2 SYGVKD. V was shortened by 4 bases and J by 4 bases, with 11 bases between the two germline ends. The CDR3 has 13 amino acids.